In its sample, the clone carrying this TCR beta chain was seen a few times. Its specificity is not known. Trimming stripped 0 bases from V and 6 bases from J, with 17 bases between. The CDR3 runs 16 residues. CDR1 is MNHEY and CDR2 is SVGAGI in the germline V gene. The sample originates from a study of T-cell reconstitution after alpha-beta-depleted transplantation in children. Study-wide points: Newly produced T cells mostly accounted for T-cell counts and diversity one year post-transplant.

Unique molecular identifiers were used in preparing the TCRbeta library. One entry per CDR3 protein results from TCRdb running MiXCR on the PCR reads. The profile shows around 500,000 distinct CDR3 sequences, 23% of them singletons. The source is a boy under two years old who had a stem cell transplant for acute myeloid leukemia, so the T cells may come from the graft donor. The chain links TRBV6-5 to TRBJ1-1, with a possible D match to TRBD1 (5 bases). Sequences were derived from PBMCs, mostly from graft donor cells, sampled 360 days after TCRalphabeta/CD19-depleted stem cell transplant. The chain's CDR3 is CASSYSIRGGGAEAFF. CDR3 in DNA: TGTGCCAGCAGTTACTCAATAAGGGGCGGTGGCGCTGAAGCTTTCTTT.